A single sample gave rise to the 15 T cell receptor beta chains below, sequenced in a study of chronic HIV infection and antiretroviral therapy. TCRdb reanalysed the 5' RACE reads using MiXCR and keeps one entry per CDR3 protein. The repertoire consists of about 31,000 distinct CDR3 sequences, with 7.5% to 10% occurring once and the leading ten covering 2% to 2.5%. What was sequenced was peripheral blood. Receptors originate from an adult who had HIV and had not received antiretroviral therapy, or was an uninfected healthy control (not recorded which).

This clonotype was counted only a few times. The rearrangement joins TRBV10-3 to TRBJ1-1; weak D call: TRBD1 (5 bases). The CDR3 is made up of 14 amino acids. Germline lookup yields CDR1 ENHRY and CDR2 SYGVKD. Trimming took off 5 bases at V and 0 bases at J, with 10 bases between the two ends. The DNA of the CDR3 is TGTGCCATCAGTCCCCAGACAGTGAACACTGAAGCTTTCTTT. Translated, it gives CAISPQTVNTEAFF.

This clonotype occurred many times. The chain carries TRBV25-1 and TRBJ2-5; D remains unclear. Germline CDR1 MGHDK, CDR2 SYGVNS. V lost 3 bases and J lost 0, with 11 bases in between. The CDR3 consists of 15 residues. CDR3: CASSDSVSNQETQYF. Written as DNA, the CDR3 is TGTGCCAGCAGTGACTCAGTCAGCAACCAAGAGACCCAGTACTTC.

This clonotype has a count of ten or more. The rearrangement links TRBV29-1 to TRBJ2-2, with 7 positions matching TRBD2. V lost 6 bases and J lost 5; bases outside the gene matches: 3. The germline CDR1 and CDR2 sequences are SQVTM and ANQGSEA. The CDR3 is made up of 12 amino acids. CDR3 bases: TGCAGCGTGGGACTATTTACCGGGGAGCTGTTTTTT. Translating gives CSVGLFTGELFF.

Written as DNA, the CDR3 is TGTGCCAGCAGCCGGACAGGTCGCGGGCCCCAGCATTTT. Encoded protein: CASSRTGRGPQHF. The chain uses TRBV28 and TRBJ1-5; 7 positions match TRBD1. The germline V gene encodes CDR1 MDHEN and CDR2 SYDVKM. The CDR3 has 13 amino acids. The junction had 8 bases not matched to a gene; V was cut back by 6 bases and J by 9 bases.

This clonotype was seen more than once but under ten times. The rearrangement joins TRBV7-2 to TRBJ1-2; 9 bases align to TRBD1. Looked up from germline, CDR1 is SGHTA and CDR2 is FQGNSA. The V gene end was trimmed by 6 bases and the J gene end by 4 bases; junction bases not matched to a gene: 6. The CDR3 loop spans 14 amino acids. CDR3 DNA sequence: TGTGCCAGCAGTTTCGGGACAGGGCTCTATGGCTACACCTTC. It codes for CASSFGTGLYGYTF. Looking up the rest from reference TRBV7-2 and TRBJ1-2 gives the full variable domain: GAGVSQSPSNKVTEKGKDVELRCDPISGHTALYWYRQSLGQGLEFLIYFQGNSAPDKSGLPSDRFSAERTGGSVSTLTIQRTQQEDSAVYLCASSFGTGLYGYTFGSGTRLTVV.

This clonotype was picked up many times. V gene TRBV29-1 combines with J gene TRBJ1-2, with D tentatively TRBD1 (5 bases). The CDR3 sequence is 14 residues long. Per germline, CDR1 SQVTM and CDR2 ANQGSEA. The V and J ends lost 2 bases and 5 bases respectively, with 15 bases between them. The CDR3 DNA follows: TGCAGCGTTGAATTGTCAGGGATGGCGTATGGCTACACCTTC. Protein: CSVELSGMAYGYTF.

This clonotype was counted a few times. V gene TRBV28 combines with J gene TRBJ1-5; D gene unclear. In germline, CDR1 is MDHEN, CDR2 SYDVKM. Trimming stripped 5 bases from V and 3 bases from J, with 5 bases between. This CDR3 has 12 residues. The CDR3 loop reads CASSVINQPQHF. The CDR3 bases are TGTGCCAGCAGTGTGATCAATCAGCCCCAGCATTTT.

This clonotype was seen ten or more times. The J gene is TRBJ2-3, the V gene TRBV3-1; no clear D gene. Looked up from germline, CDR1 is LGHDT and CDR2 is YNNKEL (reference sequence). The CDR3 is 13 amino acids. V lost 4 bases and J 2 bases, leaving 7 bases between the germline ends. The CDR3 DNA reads TGTGCCAGCAGCCCTGACACCACAGATACGCAGTATTTT. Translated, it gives CASSPDTTDTQYF.

The CDR3 loop reads CASSEAGAPQETQYF. The CDR3 nucleotides are TGTGCCAGCAGTGAAGCGGGGGCGCCACAAGAGACCCAGTACTTC. The chain uses TRBV25-1 and TRBJ2-5; D is possibly TRBD2 (7 bases). The V end lost 2 bases, the J end lost 2 bases, and 12 bases lay between the germline ends. The germline CDR1 and CDR2 sequences are MGHDK and SYGVNS. This CDR3 has 15 amino acids.

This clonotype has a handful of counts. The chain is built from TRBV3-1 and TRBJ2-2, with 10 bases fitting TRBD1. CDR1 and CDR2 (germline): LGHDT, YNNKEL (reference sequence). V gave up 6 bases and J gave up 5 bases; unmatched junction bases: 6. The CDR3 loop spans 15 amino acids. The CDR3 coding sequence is TGTGCCAGCAGAACTGGGACAGGGGTGACCGGGGAGCTGTTTTTT. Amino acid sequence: CASRTGTGVTGELFF.

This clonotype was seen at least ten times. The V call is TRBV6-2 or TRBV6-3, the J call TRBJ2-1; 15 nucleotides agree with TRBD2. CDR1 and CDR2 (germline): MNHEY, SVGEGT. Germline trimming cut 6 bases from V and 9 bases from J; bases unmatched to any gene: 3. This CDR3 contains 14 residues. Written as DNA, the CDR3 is TGTGCCAGCAGCCCGGGACTAGCGGGGGGTGAGCAGTTCTTC. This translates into CASSPGLAGGEQFF.

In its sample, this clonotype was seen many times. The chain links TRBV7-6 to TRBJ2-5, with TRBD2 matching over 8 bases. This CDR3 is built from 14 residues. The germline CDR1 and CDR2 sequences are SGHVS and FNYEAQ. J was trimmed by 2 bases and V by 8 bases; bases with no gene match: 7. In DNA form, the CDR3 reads TGTGCCAGCGCGCCGGGGGGGCCTCAAGAGACCCAGTACTTC. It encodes CASAPGGPQETQYF.

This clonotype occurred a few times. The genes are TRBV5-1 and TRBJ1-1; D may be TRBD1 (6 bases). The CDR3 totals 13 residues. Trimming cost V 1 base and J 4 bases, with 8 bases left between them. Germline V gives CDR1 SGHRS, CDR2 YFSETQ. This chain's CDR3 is CASSLTGLTEAFF. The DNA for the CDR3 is TGCGCCAGCAGCTTGACAGGGCTCACTGAAGCTTTCTTT.

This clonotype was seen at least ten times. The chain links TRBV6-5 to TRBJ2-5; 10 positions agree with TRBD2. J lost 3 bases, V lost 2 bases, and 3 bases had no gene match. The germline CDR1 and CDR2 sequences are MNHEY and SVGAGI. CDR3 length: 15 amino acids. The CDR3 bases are TGTGCCAGCAGTTACGCCACTAGCGGGGAAGAGACCCAGTACTTC. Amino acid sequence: CASSYATSGEETQYF.

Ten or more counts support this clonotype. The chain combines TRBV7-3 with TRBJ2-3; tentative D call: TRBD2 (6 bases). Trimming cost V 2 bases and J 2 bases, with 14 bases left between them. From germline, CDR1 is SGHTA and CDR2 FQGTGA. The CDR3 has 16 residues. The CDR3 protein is CASSLYGGYDTDTQYF. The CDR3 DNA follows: TGTGCCAGCAGCTTATACGGGGGATACGACACAGATACGCAGTATTTT. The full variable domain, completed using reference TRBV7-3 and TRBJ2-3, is GAGVSQTPSNKVTEKGKYVELRCDPISGHTALYWYRQSLGQGPEFLIYFQGTGAADDSGLPNDRFFAVRPEGSVSTLKIQRTERGDSAVYLCASSLYGGYDTDTQYFGPGTRLTVL.